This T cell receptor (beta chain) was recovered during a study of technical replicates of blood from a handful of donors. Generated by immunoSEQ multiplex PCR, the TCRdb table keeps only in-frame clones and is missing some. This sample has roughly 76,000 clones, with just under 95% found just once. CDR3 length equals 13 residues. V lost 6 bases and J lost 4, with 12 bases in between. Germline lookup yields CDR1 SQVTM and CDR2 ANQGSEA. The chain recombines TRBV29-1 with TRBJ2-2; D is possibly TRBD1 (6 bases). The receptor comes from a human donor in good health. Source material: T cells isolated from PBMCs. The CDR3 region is CSVAYRVTGELFF. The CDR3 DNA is TGCAGCGTGGCATACAGGGTCACCGGGGAGCTGTTTTTT.